A single sample is the source of the 14 T cell receptor beta chains below, sequenced in a study of cytomegalovirus exposure and HLA in healthy donors. The PCR ran on 60 Vbeta and 13 Jbeta primers. The method was immunoSEQ multiplex PCR; TCRdb's version includes in-frame clones alone and lacks a portion of them. The table shows about 130,000 clones, with approximately 80% occurring only once. Sequencing input: PBMCs. These receptors came from a woman aged 40 to 55 in good health and CMV-seronegative.

This clone has a handful of counts. The chain recombines TRBV19 with TRBJ1-2, with TRBD1 matching over 11 bases. Trimming cost V 4 bases and J 1 base; bases outside gene matches: 5. CDR1 is LNHDA, CDR2 SQIVND, per germline (reference sequence). This CDR3 comprises 16 residues. The CDR3 region is CASSRGTGGNNYGYTF. The CDR3 DNA reads as TGTGCCAGTAGTAGAGGGACAGGGGGAAATAACTATGGCTACACCTTC. The full variable domain, completed using reference TRBV19 and TRBJ1-2, is DGGITQSPKYLFRKEGQNVTLSCEQNLNHDAMYWYRQDPGQGLRLIYYSQIVNDFQKGDIAEGYSVSREKKESFPLTVTSAQKNPTAFYLCASSRGTGGNNYGYTFGSGTRLTVV.

This clone was detected once. This sequence joins TRBV7-2 and TRBJ2-1, with 10 bases identical to TRBD2. Per the germline V gene, CDR1 is SGHTA and CDR2 is FQGNSA. The J segment lost 0 bases and the V segment lost 3 bases, leaving 5 bases of the junction unmatched. The length of the CDR3 is 17 residues. DNA for the CDR3: TGTGCCAGCAGCTTCTTAGCGGGGGGAAACTCCTACAATGAGCAGTTCTTC. Translated: CASSFLAGGNSYNEQFF.

V usage is TRBV6-5 and J usage is TRBJ1-6; a possible D gene is TRBD1 (6 bases). The ends were cut back, 4 bases at V and 7 bases at J, with 11 bases in the middle. This CDR3 has 14 residues. The germline gives CDR1 MNHEY, CDR2 SVGAGI. The CDR3 loop is CASSLQGGNSPLHF. The CDR3 DNA sequence: TGTGCCAGCAGTTTACAGGGAGGGAATTCACCCCTCCACTTT.

The chain carries TRBV9 and TRBJ2-3, with TRBD2 matching over 8 bases. CDR1 SGDLS and CDR2 YYNGEE come from the germline V gene. The CDR3 is 17 residues long. With 0 bases clipped from V and 1 base from J, the junction kept 7 bases outside the gene matches. CDR3 nucleotide sequence: TGTGCCAGCAGCGTAGTTTCCGGGACTAGTGGCACAGATACGCAGTATTTT. Translating gives CASSVVSGTSGTDTQYF.

The chain joins TRBV14 to TRBJ2-4; D possibly corresponds to TRBD2 (6 bases). This CDR3 contains 13 residues. V was clipped by 0 bases and J by 9 bases, with 9 bases between them. Looked up from germline, CDR1 is SGHDN and CDR2 is FVKESK. The CDR3 nucleotides read TGTGCCAGCAGCCAAGAAGGGACTCGCATTCAGTACTTC. Protein sequence: CASSQEGTRIQYF.

The chain links TRBV19 to TRBJ1-1; the D gene is possibly TRBD1 (5 bases). V lost 6 bases and J lost 0, with 11 bases in between. Looked up from germline, CDR1 is LNHDA and CDR2 is SQIVND (reference sequence). The CDR3 is made up of 14 amino acids. The CDR3 bases are TGTGCCAGTAGCAGACAGAACATGAACACTGAAGCTTTCTTT. Its translation is CASSRQNMNTEAFF.

The chain is built from TRBV6-4 and TRBJ1-6; TRBD1 matches at 8 bases. V shed 3 bases, J shed 6 bases, and the junction held 4 bases outside the gene matches. Germline V gene data show CDR1 as MRHNA and CDR2 as SNTAGT. This CDR3 spans 15 amino acids. The CDR3 DNA sequence: TGTGCCAGCAGTGAGGACAGGGACGGTAATTCACCCCTCCACTTT. Translating it yields CASSEDRDGNSPLHF.

The rearrangement uses TRBV27 and TRBJ2-3; 10 positions match TRBD1. Germline lookup yields CDR1 MNHEY and CDR2 SMNVEV (reference sequence). The CDR3 runs 16 residues. With V trimmed by 5 bases and J by 2 bases, 7 bases remained unmatched. The DNA of the CDR3 is TGTGCCAGCAGTCCTCGGACAGGGGGTCACACAGATACGCAGTATTTT. Its protein product is CASSPRTGGHTDTQYF.

The V and J genes are TRBV7-6 and TRBJ2-2, with 10 bases identical to TRBD1. This CDR3 comprises 16 residues. Germline-derived CDR1 and CDR2 are SGHVS and FNYEAQ. The V and J ends lost 8 bases and 7 bases, in that order; junction bases with no gene match: 13. CDR3 amino acids: CASSPRQGASDGELFF. CDR3 nucleotides: TGTGCCAGCTCCCCCCGACAGGGGGCATCGGACGGGGAGCTGTTTTTT. The whole variable domain, filled in from reference TRBV7-6 and TRBJ2-2, reads GAGVSQSPRYKVTKRGQDVALRCDPISGHVSLYWYRQALGQGPEFLTYFNYEAQQDKSGLPNDRFSAERPEGSISTLTIQRTEQRDSAMYRCASSPRQGASDGELFFGEGSRLTVL.

This chain connects TRBV30 to TRBJ1-1; 8 bases align to TRBD1. V trimming: 1 base; J trimming: 6 bases; junction bases outside the gene matches: 7. The germline gives CDR1 GTSNPN, CDR2 SVGIG (reference sequence). This CDR3 has 14 residues. The CDR3 spells CAWSARDRWAEAFF. The CDR3 DNA reads as TGTGCCTGGAGTGCCAGGGACAGGTGGGCTGAAGCTTTCTTT.

The chain carries TRBV19 and TRBJ2-7; 7 positions match TRBD1. The CDR3 is made up of 14 amino acids. Germline V gene lookup returns CDR1 LNHDA and CDR2 SQIVND (reference sequence). V lost 5 bases to trimming and J lost 6 bases; unmatched junction nucleotides: 10. The CDR3 DNA reads TGTGCCAGTAGTCCCACAGGGGTCCTCGGCGAGCAGTACTTC. This gives the protein CASSPTGVLGEQYF.

CDR3 loop: CASSVDGDNEQFF. The CDR3 region has the DNA TGTGCCAGCAGTGTAGACGGAGACAATGAGCAGTTCTTC. This chain joins TRBV2 and TRBJ2-1; D is unresolved. The CDR3 runs 13 residues. Germline V gene sequence: CDR1 SNHLY, CDR2 FYNNEI. The V gene lost 4 bases and the J gene lost 5 bases, with 9 bases spanning the gap.

The chain carries TRBV6-6 and TRBJ1-3; D not certain. Trimming pared 0 bases from V and 0 bases from J, leaving 6 bases between. The CDR3 totals 15 residues. Germline V gene sequence: CDR1 MNHNY, CDR2 SVGAGI (reference sequence). CDR3 bases: TGTGCCAGCAGTTACTCGGGAGGCTCTGGAAACACCATATATTTT. As protein: CASSYSGGSGNTIYF.

This chain joins TRBV29-1 and TRBJ1-3; D call uncertain. CDR1 and CDR2 (germline): SQVTM, ANQGSEA. V lost 6 bases and J lost 0, with 3 bases in between. CDR3 length: 11 residues. The DNA of the CDR3 is TGCAGCGTCAACTCTGGAAACACCATATATTTT. It yields the protein CSVNSGNTIYF.